This T cell receptor (beta chain) was sequenced in a study of blood T cell repertoires in COVID-19. Study information: The United States, Italy and Spain provided the acute and convalescent COVID-19 samples. T cells, B-cell-depleted T cells, or PBMCs supplied cDNA or gDNA.

Per the study methods: For nucleated cells, counts were estimated from reference gene primer amplification. Profiled with immunoSEQ multiplex PCR; TCRdb holds only in-frame clones, not every one. V and J calls and clone size are given by that table; D and trimming were obtained from the DNA. The table has about 150,000 clones, approximately 80% seen once; the top ten hold nearly 10%. Trimming took 3 bases from V and 5 from J; bases not matched to a gene: 8. The germline V gene has CDR1 MDHEN and CDR2 SYDVKM. The CDR3 is made up of 15 amino acids. Input material: peripheral blood. The rearrangement uses TRBV28 and TRBJ1-2; 8 bases fit TRBD1. The TCR comes from a woman between 45 and 65 years old with acute or convalescent COVID-19. The CDR3 loop reads CASSLSDRGPYGYTF. The DNA for the CDR3 is TGTGCCAGCAGTTTGAGTGACAGGGGACCTTATGGCTACACCTTC.